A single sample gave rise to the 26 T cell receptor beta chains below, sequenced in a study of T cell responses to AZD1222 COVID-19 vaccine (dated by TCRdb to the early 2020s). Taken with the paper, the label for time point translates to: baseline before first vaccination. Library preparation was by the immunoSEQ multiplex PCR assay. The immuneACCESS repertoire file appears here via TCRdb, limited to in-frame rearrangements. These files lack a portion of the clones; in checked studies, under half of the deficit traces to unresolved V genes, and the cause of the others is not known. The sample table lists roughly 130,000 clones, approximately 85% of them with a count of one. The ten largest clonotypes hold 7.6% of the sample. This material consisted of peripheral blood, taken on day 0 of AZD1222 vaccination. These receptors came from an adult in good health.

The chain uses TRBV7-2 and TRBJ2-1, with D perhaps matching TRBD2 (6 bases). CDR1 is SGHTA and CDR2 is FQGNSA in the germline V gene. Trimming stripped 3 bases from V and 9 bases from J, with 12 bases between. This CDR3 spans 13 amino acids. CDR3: CASSFGTVREQFF. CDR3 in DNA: TGTGCCAGCAGCTTCGGGACTGTCCGTGAGCAGTTCTTC.

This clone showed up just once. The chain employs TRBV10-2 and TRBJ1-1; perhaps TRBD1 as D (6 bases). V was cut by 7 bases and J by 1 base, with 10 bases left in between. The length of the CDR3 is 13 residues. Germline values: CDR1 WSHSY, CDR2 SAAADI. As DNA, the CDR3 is TGCGCCAGCAAAGGACAGAGGAACACTGAAGCTTTCTTT. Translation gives CASKGQRNTEAFF.

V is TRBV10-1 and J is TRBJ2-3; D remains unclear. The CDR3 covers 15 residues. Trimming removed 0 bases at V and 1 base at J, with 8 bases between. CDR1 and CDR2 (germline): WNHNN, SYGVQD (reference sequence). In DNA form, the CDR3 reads TGCGCCAGCAGTGAGTCCCGGACGCGCACAGATACGCAGTATTTT. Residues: CASSESRTRTDTQYF.

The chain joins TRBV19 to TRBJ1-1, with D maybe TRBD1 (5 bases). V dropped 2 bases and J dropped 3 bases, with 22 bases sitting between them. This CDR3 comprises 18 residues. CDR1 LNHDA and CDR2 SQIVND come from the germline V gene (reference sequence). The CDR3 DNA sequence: TGTGCCAGTAGTATAAGCCCGGGCAGGGCCCGTTTGGACACTGAAGCTTTCTTT. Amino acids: CASSISPGRARLDTEAFF.

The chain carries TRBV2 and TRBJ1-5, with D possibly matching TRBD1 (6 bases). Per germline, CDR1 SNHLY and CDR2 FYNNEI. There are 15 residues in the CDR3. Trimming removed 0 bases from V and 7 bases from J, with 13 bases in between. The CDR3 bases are TGTGCCAGCAGTGAAGCGCTTAGGGGGGAACAGCCCCAGCATTTT. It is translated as CASSEALRGEQPQHF. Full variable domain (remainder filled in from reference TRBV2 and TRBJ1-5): EPEVTQTPSHQVTQMGQEVILRCVPISNHLYFYWYRQILGQKVEFLVSFYNNEISEKSEIFDDQFSVERPDGSNFTLKIRSTKLEDSAMYFCASSEALRGEQPQHFGDGTRLSIL.

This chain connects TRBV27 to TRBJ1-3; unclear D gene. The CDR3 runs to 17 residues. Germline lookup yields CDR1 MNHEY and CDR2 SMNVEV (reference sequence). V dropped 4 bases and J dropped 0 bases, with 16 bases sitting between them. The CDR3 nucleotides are TGTGCCAGCAGTTCTTTCAGGATGGGGAGCTCTGGAAACACCATATATTTT. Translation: CASSSFRMGSSGNTIYF.

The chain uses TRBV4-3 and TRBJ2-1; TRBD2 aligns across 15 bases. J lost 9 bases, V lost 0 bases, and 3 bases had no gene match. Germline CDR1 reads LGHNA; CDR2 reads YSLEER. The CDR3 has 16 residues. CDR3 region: CASSQDGLAGGVEQFF. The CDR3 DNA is TGCGCCAGCAGCCAAGATGGACTAGCGGGAGGGGTTGAGCAGTTCTTC.

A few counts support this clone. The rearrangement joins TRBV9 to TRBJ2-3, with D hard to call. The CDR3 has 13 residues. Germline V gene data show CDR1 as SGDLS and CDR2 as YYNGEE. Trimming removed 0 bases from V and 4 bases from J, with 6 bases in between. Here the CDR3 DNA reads TGTGCCAGCAGCGTAGCGGTGTCAGATACGCAGTATTTT. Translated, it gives CASSVAVSDTQYF.

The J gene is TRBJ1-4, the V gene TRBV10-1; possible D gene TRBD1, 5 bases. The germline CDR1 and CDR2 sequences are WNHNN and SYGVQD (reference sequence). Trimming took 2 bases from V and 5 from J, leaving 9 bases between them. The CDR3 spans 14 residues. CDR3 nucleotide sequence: TGCGCCAGCAGTGAGGGAGAGGGGAATGAAAAACTGTTTTTT. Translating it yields CASSEGEGNEKLFF.

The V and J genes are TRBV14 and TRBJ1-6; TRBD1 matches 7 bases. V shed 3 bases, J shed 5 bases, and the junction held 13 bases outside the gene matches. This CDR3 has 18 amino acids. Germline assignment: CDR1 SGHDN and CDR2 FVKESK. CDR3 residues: CASSHYPSTGPHNSPLHF. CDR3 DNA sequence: TGTGCCAGCAGCCACTACCCATCGACAGGGCCGCATAATTCACCCCTCCACTTT.

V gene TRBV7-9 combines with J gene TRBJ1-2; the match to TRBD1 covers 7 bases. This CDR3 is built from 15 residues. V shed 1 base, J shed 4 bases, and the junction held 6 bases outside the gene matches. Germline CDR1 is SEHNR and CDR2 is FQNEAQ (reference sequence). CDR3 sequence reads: CASSLEDRIPYGYTF. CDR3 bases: TGTGCCAGCAGCTTAGAGGACAGGATCCCCTATGGCTACACCTTC. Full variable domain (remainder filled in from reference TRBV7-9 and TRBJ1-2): DTGVSQNPRHKITKRGQNVTFRCDPISEHNRLYWYRQTLGQGPEFLTYFQNEAQLEKSRLLSDRFSAERPKGSFSTLEIQRTEQGDSAMYLCASSLEDRIPYGYTFGSGTRLTVV.

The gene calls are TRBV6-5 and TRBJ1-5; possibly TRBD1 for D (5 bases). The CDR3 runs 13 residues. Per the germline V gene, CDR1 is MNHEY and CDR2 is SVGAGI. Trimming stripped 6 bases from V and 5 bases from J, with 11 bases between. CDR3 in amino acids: CASSHKGDQPQHF. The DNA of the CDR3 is TGTGCCAGCAGCCACAAAGGGGATCAGCCCCAGCATTTT.

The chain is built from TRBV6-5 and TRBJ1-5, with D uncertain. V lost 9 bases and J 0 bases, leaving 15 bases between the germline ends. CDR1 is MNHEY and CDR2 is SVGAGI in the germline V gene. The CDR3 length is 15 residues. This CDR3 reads CASGMDPASNQPQHF. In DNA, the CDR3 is TGTGCCAGTGGAATGGACCCAGCTAGCAATCAGCCCCAGCATTTT.

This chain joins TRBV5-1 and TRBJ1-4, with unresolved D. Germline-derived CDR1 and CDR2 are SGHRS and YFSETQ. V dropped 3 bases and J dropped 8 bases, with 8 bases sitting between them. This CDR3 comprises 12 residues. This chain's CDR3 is CASSSLGEKLFF. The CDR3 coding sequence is TGCGCCAGCAGCTCCTTAGGGGAAAAACTGTTTTTT.

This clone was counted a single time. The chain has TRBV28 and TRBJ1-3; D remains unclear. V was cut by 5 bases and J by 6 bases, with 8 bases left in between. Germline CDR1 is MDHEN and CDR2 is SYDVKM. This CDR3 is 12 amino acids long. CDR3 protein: CASSPRENTIYF. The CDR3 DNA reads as TGTGCCAGCAGTCCTAGGGAAAACACCATATATTTT.

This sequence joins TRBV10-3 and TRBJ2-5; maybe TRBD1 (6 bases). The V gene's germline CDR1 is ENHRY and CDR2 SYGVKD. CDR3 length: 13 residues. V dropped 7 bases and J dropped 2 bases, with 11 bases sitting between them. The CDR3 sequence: CAITSGQQETQYF. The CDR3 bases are TGTGCCATCACATCCGGACAGCAAGAGACCCAGTACTTC.

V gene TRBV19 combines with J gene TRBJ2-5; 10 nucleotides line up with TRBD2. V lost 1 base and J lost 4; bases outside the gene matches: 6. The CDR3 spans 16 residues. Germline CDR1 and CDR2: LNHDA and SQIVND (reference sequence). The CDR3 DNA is TGTGCCAGTAGTATAGCCCAGCGGGGGGGCCTAGAGACCCAGTACTTC. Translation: CASSIAQRGGLETQYF.

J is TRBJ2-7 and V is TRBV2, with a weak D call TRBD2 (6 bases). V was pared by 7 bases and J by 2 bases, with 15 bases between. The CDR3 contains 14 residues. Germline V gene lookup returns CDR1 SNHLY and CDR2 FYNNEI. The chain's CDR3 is CASTPARGTYEQYF. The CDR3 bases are TGTGCCAGCACCCCAGCCCGGGGGACCTACGAGCAGTACTTC.

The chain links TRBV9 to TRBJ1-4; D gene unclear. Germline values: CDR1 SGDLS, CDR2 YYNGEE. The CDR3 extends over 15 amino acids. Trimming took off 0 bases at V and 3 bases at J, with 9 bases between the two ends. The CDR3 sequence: CASSVGWGANEKLFF. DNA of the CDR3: TGTGCCAGCAGCGTAGGCTGGGGAGCTAATGAAAAACTGTTTTTT.

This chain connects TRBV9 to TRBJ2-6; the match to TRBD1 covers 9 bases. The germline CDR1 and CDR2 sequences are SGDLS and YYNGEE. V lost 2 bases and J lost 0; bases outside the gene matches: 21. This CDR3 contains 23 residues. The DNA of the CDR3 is TGTGCCAGCAGCGTCCCAGGCCTGAAACCGGGACAGGGACCTTTCTCTGGGGCCAACGTCCTGACTTTC. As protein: CASSVPGLKPGQGPFSGANVLTF.

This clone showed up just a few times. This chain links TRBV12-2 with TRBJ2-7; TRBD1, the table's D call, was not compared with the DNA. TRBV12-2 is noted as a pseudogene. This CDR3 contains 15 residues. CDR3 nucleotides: TGTGCAAGTCGCCTAAAGGTGACAGGGGAGTACGAGCAGTACTTC. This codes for CASRLKVTGEYEQYF.

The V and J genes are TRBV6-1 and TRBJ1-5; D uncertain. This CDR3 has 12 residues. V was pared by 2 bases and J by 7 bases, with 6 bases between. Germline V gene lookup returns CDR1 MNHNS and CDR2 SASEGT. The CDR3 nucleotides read TGTGCCAGCAGTGAACCGTGGCAGCCCCAGCATTTT. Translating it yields CASSEPWQPQHF.

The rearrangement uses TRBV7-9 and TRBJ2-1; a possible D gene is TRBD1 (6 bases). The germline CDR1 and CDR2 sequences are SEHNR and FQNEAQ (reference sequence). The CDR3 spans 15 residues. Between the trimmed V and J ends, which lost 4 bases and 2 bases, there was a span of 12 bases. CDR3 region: CASSSPGTTYNEQFF. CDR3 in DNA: TGTGCCAGCAGCTCGCCCGGGACAACCTACAATGAGCAGTTCTTC.

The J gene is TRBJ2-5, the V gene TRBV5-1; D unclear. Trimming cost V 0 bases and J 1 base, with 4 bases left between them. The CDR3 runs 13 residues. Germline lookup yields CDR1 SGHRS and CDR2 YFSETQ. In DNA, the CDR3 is TGCGCCAGCAGCTTGGTGGGCCAAGAGACCCAGTACTTC. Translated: CASSLVGQETQYF.

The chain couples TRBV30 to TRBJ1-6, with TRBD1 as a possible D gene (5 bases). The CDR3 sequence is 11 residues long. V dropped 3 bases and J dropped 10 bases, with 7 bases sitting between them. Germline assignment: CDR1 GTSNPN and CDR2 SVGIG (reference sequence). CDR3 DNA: TGTGCCTGGAGGGGGGGGTCACCCCTCCACTTT. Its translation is CAWRGGSPLHF.

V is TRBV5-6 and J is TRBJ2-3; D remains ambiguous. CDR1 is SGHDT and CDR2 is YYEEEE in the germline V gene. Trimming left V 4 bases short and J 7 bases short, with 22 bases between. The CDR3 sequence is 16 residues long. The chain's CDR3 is CASSRFSLTVTNTQYF. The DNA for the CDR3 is TGTGCCAGCAGCCGGTTTTCCCTGACCGTCACGAATACGCAGTATTTT.